A selection of T cell receptor beta chains follows, all from one sample in a study of control samples from healthy donors and cancer patients. Only in-frame clones appear in the TCRdb table, and some are missing; sequencing was by immunoSEQ multiplex PCR. The sample lists approximately 150,000 clones, approximately 93% occurring once. Sequences were obtained from blood. These receptors all come from a man aged 18-30 years in good health. Both conserved end residues are trimmed from each CDR3.

v_gene	j_gene	CDR3aa
TRBV2	TRBJ1-2	ASSGPSYGYT
TRBV7-2	TRBJ2-7	ASSLAGASGYYEQY
TRBV7-9	TRBJ1-2	ASSPGEGGYGYT
TRBV7-9	TRBJ2-7	ASSSSTGTGYSYEQY
TRBV14	TRBJ1-5	ASSQDTGRPSQPQH
TRBV7-6	TRBJ2-1	ASSPTSGSSYNEQF
TRBV28	TRBJ2-7	ASSLYLPGQGEIEQY
TRBV27	TRBJ1-2	ASSLRGPDYGYT
TRBV5-5	TRBJ1-2	ASSLAVQTPYGYT
TRBV5-1	TRBJ2-6	ASSLARASGANVLT
TRBV4-2	TRBJ1-4	ASSQGSEKLF
TRBV3-1/TRBV3-2	TRBJ1-5	ASSQEGIQGANQPQH
TRBV6-5	TRBJ1-2	ASSRGQVVDGYT
TRBV7-2	TRBJ2-7	ASSFEREVYEQY
TRBV7-8	TRBJ2-2	ASSLGQAGTGELF
TRBV13	TRBJ2-4	ASSLWDRAGNIQY
TRBV6-5	TRBJ1-2	ASSPGQDPNYGYT
TRBV4-1	TRBJ1-5	ASSYQDRGNQPQH
TRBV19	TRBJ1-2	ASSTPFGGAYGYT
TRBV12-3/TRBV12-4	TRBJ2-2	ASRPKTGELF
TRBV4-1	TRBJ1-2	ASTLIPGIYGYT
TRBV28	TRBJ2-3	ASRPDYTDTQY
TRBV7-8	TRBJ1-1	ASSLGGASVAF
TRBV5-6	TRBJ1-1	ASSFDHRGNTEAF
TRBV4-1	TRBJ1-3	ASRRQASSGNTIY
TRBV7-9	TRBJ2-1	ASSFRDGSSYNEQF
TRBV27	TRBJ2-3	ASSIRGPGGTDTQY
TRBV12-5	TRBJ1-4	ASGNVGGQGNEKLF
TRBV5-1	TRBJ2-3	ASSRSSGETPSTDTQY